This T cell receptor (beta chain) derives from a study of T cell repertoires in cytomegalovirus infection. The study, taken as a whole, reports: Cumulative frequency (of public TCR beta family members) identified carriers of CMV plus the relevant HLA. Dominating the ex vivo response were HLA-C-restricted CMV-specific TCR beta clonotypes.

Germline lookup yields CDR1 MGHRA and CDR2 YSYEKL. The CDR3 runs to 16 residues. Trimming cost V 5 bases and J 7 bases, with 18 bases left between them. This clonotype was found many times. Its matching antigen is unknown. Each CDR3 protein is one row after TCRdb ran MiXCR on the reads. The sample holds 370,000 or so distinct CDR3 sequences, about 35% seen once. The chain carries TRBV4-1 and TRBJ1-6, with D possibly TRBD1 on 5 matching bases. Material: cultured PBMCs, obtained from culture after CMV antigen stimulation. This clonotype originated in a human donor in good health (CMV status not recorded). Some clones in this sample may be carry-over from other donors' samples. CDR3 sequence: CASSSSAGIGNSPLHF. The CDR3 nucleotides are TGCGCCAGCAGCTCGTCGGCAGGGATCGGCAATTCACCCCTCCACTTT.